This entry lists 28 T cell receptor beta chains sequenced from one sample in a study of blood T cell repertoires in COVID-19. Clones were read by immunoSEQ multiplex PCR, and TCRdb kept only the in-frame ones, dropping some. In the table there are roughly 150,000 clones, about 90% of which are singletons. The sequencing input was peripheral blood. The receptors come from a man aged 55-75 years with acute or convalescent COVID-19.

The chain links TRBV5-5 to TRBJ2-7, with 7 bases that match TRBD1. CDR3 size: 15 residues. V shed 6 bases and J 2 bases; nucleotides not matched to a gene: 11. The V gene's germline CDR1 is SGHKS and CDR2 YYEKEE (reference sequence). The CDR3 DNA reads as TGTGCCAGCACCCGATCGGGACAGCAGACCTACGAGCAGTACTTC. As protein: CASTRSGQQTYEQYF.

V gene TRBV7-9 combines with J gene TRBJ2-3, with 10 bases matching TRBD2. Germline V CDR1 and CDR2: SEHNR, FQNEAQ (reference sequence). With 4 bases clipped from V and 3 bases from J, the junction kept 7 bases outside the gene matches. This CDR3 comprises 16 residues. CDR3 protein: CASSSLAGGVTDTQYF. The CDR3 nucleotides read TGTGCCAGCAGCTCCTTAGCGGGGGGAGTAACAGATACGCAGTATTTT.

As DNA, the CDR3 is TGTGCAAGTCGCCGATTAGAGGGGGCCACAACTAATGAAAAACTGTTTTTT. Residues: CASRRLEGATTNEKLFF. The chain uses TRBV12-2 and TRBJ1-4; TRBD1, the table's D call, lacks a check against the DNA. TRBV12-2 is an annotated pseudogene. The CDR3 totals 17 residues.

V and J are TRBV19 and TRBJ2-2; TRBD1 aligns across 7 bases. The germline gives CDR1 LNHDA, CDR2 SQIVND (reference sequence). The V and J ends lost 1 base and 6 bases, in that order; junction bases with no gene match: 5. The CDR3 covers 15 residues. CDR3 residues: CASSIAQGKAGELFF. In nucleotides, the CDR3 is TGTGCCAGTAGTATAGCACAGGGGAAGGCCGGGGAGCTGTTTTTT.

This rearrangement joins TRBV2 to TRBJ1-6; 7 nucleotides agree with TRBD1. This CDR3 has 13 amino acids. V lost 8 bases and J lost 7; bases outside the gene matches: 5. Germline CDR1 is SNHLY and CDR2 is FYNNEI. CDR3 protein: CASHEQGNSPLHF. CDR3 DNA: TGTGCCAGCCATGAACAGGGGAATTCACCCCTCCACTTT.

CDR3: CASSQRQGSNSPLHF. CDR3 coding DNA: TGCGCCAGCAGTCAGAGACAGGGGAGTAATTCACCCCTCCACTTT. The chain is built from TRBV23-1 and TRBJ1-6; TRBD1 matches at 8 bases. TRBV23-1 is an ORF for which the function is uncertain. The CDR3 totals 15 residues. Losses at the gene ends were 3 bases for V and 6 bases for J; bases not matched to a gene: 4.

The J gene is TRBJ1-2, the V gene TRBV27, with TRBD1 identical over 7 bases. CDR3 size: 13 residues. Unmatched junction bases numbered 3, after V lost 2 bases and J lost 6 bases. Germline-derived CDR1 and CDR2 are MNHEY and SMNVEV (reference sequence). As DNA, the CDR3 is TGTGCCAGCAGTTTAAGGGGGCCAGATGGCTACACCTTC. It specifies CASSLRGPDGYTF.

The gene calls are TRBV6-5 and TRBJ1-2; D unclear. Germline V gives CDR1 MNHEY, CDR2 SVGAGI. The CDR3 runs to 14 residues. Deletions cut 4 bases from V and 1 base from J, with 10 bases between. The CDR3 sequence: CASSSATSNYGYTF. CDR3 coding DNA: TGTGCCAGCAGTTCTGCGACAAGTAACTATGGCTACACCTTC.

This chain uses TRBV18 with TRBJ2-4, with a weak D call TRBD1 (5 bases). V was trimmed by 1 base and J by 0 bases, leaving 7 bases between them. The V gene's germline CDR1 is KGHSH and CDR2 LQKENI. The CDR3 is 15 residues long. CDR3 region: CASSPQGLAKNIQYF. The CDR3, as DNA: TGTGCCAGCTCACCACAGGGGCTAGCCAAAAACATTCAGTACTTC. Looking up the rest from reference TRBV18 and TRBJ2-4 gives the full variable domain: NAGVMQNPRHLVRRRGQEARLRCSPMKGHSHVYWYRQLPEEGLKFMVYLQKENIIDESGMPKERFSAEFPKEGPSILRIQQVVRGDSAAYFCASSPQGLAKNIQYFGAGTRLSVL.

This clone has only one observation. Relative to the germline gene, one junction end is altered; a read error may explain this. V and J are TRBV11-1 and TRBJ2-7; D gene unclear. Germline V CDR1 and CDR2: SGHAT, FQDESV (reference sequence). This CDR3 contains 13 residues. DNA for the CDR3: TGTGCCAGCAGCTTACGTTTCTCCCACGAGCAGTACTTC. It encodes CASSLRFSHEQYF.

The chain uses TRBV7-2 and TRBJ2-1; tentatively, D is TRBD2 (6 bases). CDR3 size: 11 residues. Germline V CDR1 and CDR2: SGHTA, FQGNSA. V was pared by 2 bases and J by 14 bases, with 10 bases between. CDR3 in amino acids: CASSLSGPKFF. CDR3 coding DNA: TGTGCCAGCAGCTTAAGCGGGCCCAAGTTCTTC.

The gene calls are TRBV27 and TRBJ1-1; a possible D gene is TRBD1 (6 bases). There are 15 residues in the CDR3. Germline V gene sequence: CDR1 MNHEY, CDR2 SMNVEV (reference sequence). The V and J ends lost 7 bases and 3 bases respectively, with 18 bases between them. The CDR3 DNA is TGTGCCAGCACGCCACTGCAGGGGATTGACACTGAAGCTTTCTTT. Translated, it gives CASTPLQGIDTEAFF.

The CDR3 bases are TGTGCCAGCAGCTTAGTCGTGGGCACCAATGAAAAACTGTTTTTT. Translated, it gives CASSLVVGTNEKLFF. This chain joins TRBV7-2 and TRBJ1-4; D not resolved. Trimming cost V 1 base and J 5 bases, with 11 bases left between them. Germline CDR1 reads SGHTA; CDR2 reads FQGNSA. The CDR3 has 15 residues.

The chain combines TRBV30 with TRBJ2-7; weak D call: TRBD2 (6 bases). Trimming removed 5 bases from V and 5 bases from J, with 10 bases in between. This CDR3 is 11 amino acids long. Germline CDR1 reads GTSNPN; CDR2 reads SVGIG (reference sequence). CDR3 DNA: TGTGCCTGGGCGGGGTCCGACGAGCAGTACTTC. It yields the protein CAWAGSDEQYF.

The chain recombines TRBV7-9 with TRBJ1-1; TRBD1 is a possible D gene (6 bases). CDR3 length equals 14 residues. Trimming pared 2 bases from V and 8 bases from J, leaving 15 bases between. Germline V gene lookup returns CDR1 SEHNR and CDR2 FQNEAQ (reference sequence). This chain's CDR3 is CASSLTKFGTEAFF. CDR3 nucleotide sequence: TGTGCCAGCAGCTTAACAAAATTCGGGACAGAAGCTTTCTTT.

This sequence joins TRBV3-1 (or the pseudogene TRBV3-2) and TRBJ2-2; no definite D call. The CDR3 is made up of 16 amino acids. The V gene lost 4 bases and the J gene lost 0 bases, with 12 bases spanning the gap. Germline CDR1 reads LGHDT; CDR2 reads YNNKEL (reference sequence). The CDR3 protein is CASSPARGSNTGELFF. The CDR3 DNA sequence: TGTGCCAGCAGCCCCGCCAGAGGATCGAACACCGGGGAGCTGTTTTTT.

The genes are TRBV11-2 and TRBJ1-6, with 11 bases aligning to TRBD1. The CDR3 has 15 amino acids. Germline V gene sequence: CDR1 SGHAT, CDR2 FQNNGV. The ends lost 5 bases at V and 10 bases at J; junction bases unmatched: 7. The CDR3 spells CASSAGQGAWSPLHF. CDR3 DNA: TGTGCCAGCAGCGCAGGACAGGGGGCATGGTCACCCCTCCACTTT.

The V call is TRBV4-2, the J call TRBJ2-1; D is perhaps TRBD2 (5 bases). CDR1 and CDR2 (germline): LGHNA, YNFKEQ. The CDR3 totals 15 residues. The V end was cut by 6 bases, the J end by 3 bases, with 15 bases between. For the CDR3, the DNA is TGTGCCAGCAGTGGCAGCGGCCCCCTCTACAATGAGCAGTTCTTC. Protein product: CASSGSGPLYNEQFF.

V is TRBV15 and J is TRBJ2-1; possibly TRBD2 for D (6 bases). The V end was cut by 5 bases, the J end by 0 bases, with 8 bases between. The CDR3 has 14 amino acids. Germline V lookup: CDR1 LNHNV, CDR2 YYDKDF (reference sequence). This CDR3 reads CATSETSSYNEQFF. In nucleotides, the CDR3 is TGTGCCACCAGCGAGACTAGCTCCTACAATGAGCAGTTCTTC.

The chain couples TRBV2 to TRBJ1-2; D gene ambiguous. The CDR3 consists of 11 residues. Trimming took off 4 bases at V and 4 bases at J, with 4 bases between the two ends. From germline, CDR1 is SNHLY and CDR2 FYNNEI. CDR3 DNA sequence: TGTGCCAGCAGTGCCAGCTATGGCTACACCTTC. Its protein is CASSASYGYTF.

The chain has TRBV7-9 and TRBJ1-1, with D perhaps TRBD1 (6 bases). Germline lookup yields CDR1 SEHNR and CDR2 FQNEAQ (reference sequence). The CDR3 extends over 14 amino acids. V shed 2 bases and J shed 1 base, with 8 bases lying between them. The CDR3 protein is CASSLQQGNTEAFF. DNA of the CDR3: TGTGCCAGCAGCTTACAACAGGGGAACACTGAAGCTTTCTTT.

This chain joins TRBV15 and TRBJ1-1; perhaps TRBD1 as D (5 bases). CDR1 is LNHNV and CDR2 is YYDKDF in the germline V gene (reference sequence). Trimming pared 0 bases from V and 0 bases from J, leaving 8 bases between. The CDR3 consists of 15 residues. CDR3 loop: CATSREDRMNTEAFF. The CDR3 DNA sequence: TGTGCCACCAGCAGAGAAGACAGAATGAACACTGAAGCTTTCTTT.

This chain links TRBV2 with TRBJ1-2; 7 bases are shared with TRBD1. The CDR3 has 15 amino acids. V dropped 5 bases and J dropped 1; count of bases not matched to a gene: 7. Germline V gives CDR1 SNHLY, CDR2 FYNNEI. CDR3 loop: CASSSRGSNNYGYTF. The CDR3 DNA follows: TGTGCCAGCAGTTCCAGGGGGAGTAATAACTATGGCTACACCTTC.

The chain uses TRBV7-9 and TRBJ2-1, with a possible D match to TRBD1 (6 bases). Germline assignment: CDR1 SEHNR and CDR2 FQNEAQ (reference sequence). The CDR3 runs 15 residues. V lost 2 bases and J lost 6, with 14 bases in between. The DNA of the CDR3 is TGTGCCAGCAGCTTACTAGGGGGTTCGGGCAATGAGCAGTTCTTC. Translation gives CASSLLGGSGNEQFF.

This clone was seen a handful of times. The J gene is TRBJ1-3, the V gene TRBV5-1; TRBD1 aligns across 7 bases. J gave up 4 bases and V 4 bases, and 2 bases lay outside the gene matches. This CDR3 is 13 amino acids long. Per the germline V gene, CDR1 is SGHRS and CDR2 is YFSETQ. CDR3 amino acids: CASSKGQGNTIYF. In DNA, the CDR3 is TGCGCCAGCAGCAAGGGACAGGGAAACACCATATATTTT.

The rearrangement links TRBV24-1 to TRBJ2-1; possible D gene TRBD2, 5 bases. V was trimmed by 6 bases and J by 3 bases, leaving 11 bases between them. CDR3 size: 14 residues. Germline V gene data show CDR1 as KGHDR and CDR2 as SFDVKD. CDR3 sequence (DNA): TGTGCCACCAGTAAGGGCGGGTACTACAATGAGCAGTTCTTC. Encoded protein: CATSKGGYYNEQFF.

The genes are TRBV18 and TRBJ1-6; a weak D match, TRBD1 (6 bases). Germline assignment: CDR1 KGHSH and CDR2 LQKENI. The ends were cut back, 4 bases at V and 10 bases at J, with 14 bases in the middle. The CDR3 covers 14 residues. The CDR3 nucleotides are TGTGCCAGCTCACTACAGGGAATGGAGTCACCCCTCCACTTT. It specifies CASSLQGMESPLHF.

CDR3 loop: CSVEDFSSYNEQFF. Written as DNA, the CDR3 is TGCAGCGTTGAAGACTTTAGCTCCTACAATGAGCAGTTCTTC. This chain connects TRBV29-1 to TRBJ2-1; D gene unclear. Between the trimmed V and J ends, which lost 0 bases and 0 bases, there was a span of 6 bases. Germline values: CDR1 SQVTM, CDR2 ANQGSEA. The CDR3 length is 14 residues.